The 21 T cell receptor beta chains listed next were all sequenced from one sample in a study of cytomegalovirus exposure and HLA in healthy donors. In the PCR, 60 Vbeta and 13 Jbeta primers were used. Assay: immunoSEQ multiplex PCR; the TCRdb copy retains only in-frame clones and omits some. Of about 140,000 clones listed, 73% are singletons. Source material: PBMCs. The source is a human donor in good health.

This clone showed up just a few times. The rearrangement uses TRBV5-4 and TRBJ2-7, with 12 bases identical to TRBD2. J was trimmed by 6 bases and V by 0 bases; bases with no gene match: 7. The germline V gene encodes CDR1 SGHNT and CDR2 YYREEE (reference sequence). The CDR3 runs 16 residues. For the CDR3, the DNA is TGTGCCAGCAGCTTGGGGCTAGCGGGAGGGCTGAGCGAGCAGTACTTC. Translation gives CASSLGLAGGLSEQYF. The full variable domain, with the rest looked up from reference TRBV5-4 and TRBJ2-7, is ETGVTQSPTHLIKTRGQQVTLRCSSQSGHNTVSWYQQALGQGPQFIFQYYREEENGRGNFPPRFSGLQFPNYSSELNVNALELDDSALYLCASSLGLAGGLSEQYFGPGTRLTVT.

The chain recombines TRBV4-1 with TRBJ1-2; 8 bases are a match to TRBD1. The CDR3 runs 19 residues. After removal of 4 bases from V and 4 bases from J, the junction contained 20 bases not matched to a gene. The germline gives CDR1 MGHRA, CDR2 YSYEKL. CDR3 in DNA: TGCGCCAGCAGCCGAGCTTTACTGGGTGGGGACAGGACTCTCTATGGCTACACCTTC. This sequence encodes CASSRALLGGDRTLYGYTF.

The rearrangement links TRBV27 to TRBJ2-7, with 8 bases lining up with TRBD1. CDR1 is MNHEY and CDR2 is SMNVEV in the germline V gene (reference sequence). The CDR3 is 14 residues long. The V gene end was trimmed by 3 bases and the J gene end by 3 bases; junction bases not matched to a gene: 4. This chain's CDR3 is CASSLGTGNYEQYF. Here the CDR3 DNA reads TGTGCCAGCAGTTTGGGGACAGGAAACTACGAGCAGTACTTC.

On this clone itself: Other DNA sequences of this sample code for an identical CDR3. This chain uses TRBV27 with TRBJ1-1, with D hard to call. Germline CDR1 MNHEY, CDR2 SMNVEV (reference sequence). Trimming pared 3 bases from V and 1 base from J, leaving 6 bases between. This CDR3 contains 13 residues. CDR3 region: CASSLGANTEAFF. The CDR3 coding sequence is TGTGCCAGCAGTTTGGGAGCGAACACTGAAGCTTTCTTT.

V is TRBV4-1 and J is TRBJ1-1; weak D call: TRBD1 (6 bases). Germline V gene data show CDR1 as MGHRA and CDR2 as YSYEKL. This CDR3 contains 15 residues. V was pared by 0 bases and J by 3 bases, with 11 bases between. CDR3 loop: CASSQDGGAYTEAFF. For the CDR3, the DNA is TGCGCCAGCAGCCAAGACGGGGGGGCCTACACTGAAGCTTTCTTT.

This clone was counted a few times. This rearrangement joins TRBV29-1 to TRBJ1-2, with D tentatively TRBD1 (6 bases). This CDR3 is 13 amino acids long. From germline, CDR1 is SQVTM and CDR2 ANQGSEA. V dropped 8 bases and J dropped 5 bases, with 18 bases sitting between them. CDR3 protein: CSSFSRDNYGYTF. DNA for the CDR3: TGCAGCTCCTTTTCCCGGGACAATTATGGCTACACCTTC.

V is TRBV6-5 and J is TRBJ2-3, with D maybe TRBD2 (5 bases). Germline values: CDR1 MNHEY, CDR2 SVGAGI. The CDR3 extends over 16 amino acids. The ends were cut back, 1 base at V and 2 bases at J, with 13 bases in the middle. This CDR3 reads CASSYYGAAFTDTQYF. Here the CDR3 DNA reads TGTGCCAGCAGTTACTACGGAGCGGCGTTCACAGATACGCAGTATTTT.

The V and J genes are TRBV6-1 and TRBJ2-3; no definite D call. The CDR3 extends over 15 amino acids. Deletions cut 2 bases from V and 5 bases from J, with 14 bases between. Germline CDR1 and CDR2: MNHNS and SASEGT. Here the CDR3 DNA reads TGTGCCAGCAGTGAAATGCCTAATACGGGAGATACGCAGTATTTT. Translated: CASSEMPNTGDTQYF.

V usage is TRBV19 and J usage is TRBJ1-5; no reliable D call. From germline, CDR1 is LNHDA and CDR2 SQIVND (reference sequence). V was clipped by 8 bases and J by 0 bases, with 11 bases between them. The CDR3 runs 14 residues. The CDR3 sequence: CASRQRNSNQPQHF. Written as DNA, the CDR3 is TGTGCCAGTCGACAAAGAAATAGCAATCAGCCCCAGCATTTT.

V is TRBV12-5 and J is TRBJ1-2, with TRBD1 matching 12 bases. CDR3 length: 17 residues. V trimming: 6 bases; J trimming: 4 bases; junction bases outside the gene matches: 12. Germline V gene lookup returns CDR1 LGHNT and CDR2 FRNRAP. The chain's CDR3 is CASGEGQGALERYGYTF. The DNA for the CDR3 is TGTGCTAGTGGCGAGGGACAGGGGGCGCTAGAACGCTATGGCTACACCTTC.

The sample holds one count of this clone. This chain links TRBV6-1 with TRBJ1-1; D unclear. The V gene's germline CDR1 is MNHNS and CDR2 SASEGT. The CDR3 sequence is 14 residues long. Trimming stripped 1 base from V and 1 base from J, with 7 bases between. DNA of the CDR3: TGTGCCAGCAGTGAAGTAGCACAGAACACTGAAGCTTTCTTT. Translating it yields CASSEVAQNTEAFF.

Of note for this clone: Other DNA sequences in this specimen translate into the identical CDR3. V and J are TRBV5-6 and TRBJ2-5, with 12 bases aligning to TRBD1. Germline V gene data show CDR1 as SGHDT and CDR2 as YYEEEE. Trimming took 3 bases from V and 5 from J; bases not matched to a gene: 11. This CDR3 contains 17 residues. The CDR3 nucleotides read TGTGCCAGCAGCTCTTCACCCGGGACAGGGGGCGGTGAGACCCAGTACTTC. This gives the protein CASSSSPGTGGGETQYF.

This chain uses TRBV9 with TRBJ1-1; D is uncertain. In germline, CDR1 is SGDLS, CDR2 YYNGEE. Deletions cut 0 bases from V and 1 base from J, with 4 bases between. This CDR3 is 13 amino acids long. For the CDR3, the DNA is TGTGCCAGCAGCGTAGATCAGAACACTGAAGCTTTCTTT. This gives the protein CASSVDQNTEAFF.

This sequence joins TRBV7-9 and TRBJ2-2; TRBD1 agrees at 8 bases. Germline CDR1 is SEHNR and CDR2 is FQNEAQ (reference sequence). With V trimmed by 1 base and J by 6 bases, 13 bases remained unmatched. The CDR3 is made up of 18 amino acids. The CDR3 protein is CASSLVFGTGGSAGELFF. The CDR3 bases are TGTGCCAGCAGCTTAGTGTTTGGAACAGGGGGTTCGGCCGGGGAGCTGTTTTTT.

The CDR3 protein is CATSTGDGGYGTF. For the CDR3, the DNA is TGTGCCACCAGCACCGGGGATGGAGGATATGGCACCTTC. V gene TRBV15 combines with J gene TRBJ1-2; D gene ambiguous. Trimming pared 4 bases from V and 13 bases from J, leaving 19 bases between. In germline, CDR1 is LNHNV, CDR2 YYDKDF (reference sequence). The length of the CDR3 is 13 residues.

The V and J genes are TRBV27 and TRBJ2-5; TRBD2 agrees at 12 bases. With 7 bases clipped from V and 7 bases from J, the junction kept 16 bases outside the gene matches. This CDR3 region has 17 residues. From germline, CDR1 is MNHEY and CDR2 SMNVEV (reference sequence). CDR3 sequence reads: CASTDRWTSGVPWTQYF. Written as DNA, the CDR3 is TGTGCCAGCACCGACAGGTGGACTAGCGGGGTTCCCTGGACCCAGTACTTC.

The J gene is TRBJ1-2, the V gene TRBV30, with 7 bases that match TRBD1. Germline CDR1 is GTSNPN and CDR2 is SVGIG (reference sequence). The CDR3 has 15 residues. The V and J ends lost 2 bases and 0 bases, in that order; junction bases with no gene match: 6. CDR3 loop: CAWSRGTVTNYGYTF. The CDR3 nucleotides read TGTGCCTGGAGTCGGGGGACAGTGACTAACTATGGCTACACCTTC.

This clone has just one count. J is TRBJ2-2 and V is TRBV6-5; D perhaps matches TRBD1 (5 bases). V was pared by 0 bases and J by 8 bases, with 7 bases between. The CDR3 has 13 amino acids. CDR1 and CDR2 from the germline V gene are MNHEY and SVGAGI. CDR3 amino acids: CASSYSAGGELFF. CDR3 nucleotides: TGTGCCAGCAGTTACTCCGCAGGGGGGGAGCTGTTTTTT.

The chain recombines TRBV11-3 with TRBJ1-1; D is undetermined. Germline V gene sequence: CDR1 SGHNT, CDR2 YENEEA. The germline V and J ends were trimmed by 2 bases and 5 bases, with 6 bases remaining between them. This CDR3 comprises 12 residues. CDR3 sequence (DNA): TGTGCCAGCAGCTTAAGTCGGACTGAAGCTTTCTTT. Its translation is CASSLSRTEAFF.

This sequence joins TRBV7-8 and TRBJ2-7; 11 bases line up with TRBD2. The CDR3 extends over 17 amino acids. CDR1 and CDR2 (germline): SGHVS, FQNEAQ. Trimming cost V 3 bases and J 0 bases; bases outside gene matches: 7. CDR3 DNA: TGTGCCAGCAGCTTTAGCGGGAGGGGAGATGGCTCCTACGAGCAGTACTTC. Its translation: CASSFSGRGDGSYEQYF.

This chain uses TRBV11-1 with TRBJ1-3; 7 nucleotides match TRBD1. J lost 3 bases, V lost 4 bases, and 6 bases had no gene match. CDR1 and CDR2 (germline): SGHAT, FQDESV (reference sequence). The CDR3 has 15 amino acids. The DNA of the CDR3 is TGTGCCAGCAGCTCGGAGGGGGCGGTTGGAAACACCATATATTTT. Encoded protein: CASSSEGAVGNTIYF. Using reference TRBV11-1 and TRBJ1-3 for the parts outside the CDR3, the full variable domain is EAEVAQSPRYKITEKSQAVAFWCDPISGHATLYWYRQILGQGPELLVQFQDESVVDDSQLPKDRFSAERLKGVDSTLKIQPAELGDSAMYLCASSSEGAVGNTIYFGEGSWLTVV.